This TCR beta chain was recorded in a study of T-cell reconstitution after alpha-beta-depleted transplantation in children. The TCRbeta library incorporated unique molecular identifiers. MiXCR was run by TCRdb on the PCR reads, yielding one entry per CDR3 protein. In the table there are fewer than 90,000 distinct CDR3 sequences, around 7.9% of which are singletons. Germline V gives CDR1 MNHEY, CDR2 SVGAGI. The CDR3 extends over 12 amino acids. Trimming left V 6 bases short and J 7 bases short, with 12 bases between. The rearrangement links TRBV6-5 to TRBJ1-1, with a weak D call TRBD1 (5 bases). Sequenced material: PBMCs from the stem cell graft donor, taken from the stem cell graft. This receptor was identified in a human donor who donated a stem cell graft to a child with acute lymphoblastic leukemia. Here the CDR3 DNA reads TGTGCCAGCAGCAAGGGGCGGGGTGAAGCTTTCTTT. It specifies CASSKGRGEAFF.